The 21 T cell receptor beta chains below come from one sample, sequenced in a study of shared clonotypes between healthy human individuals. Produced via immunoSEQ multiplex PCR; TCRdb's table is partial and in-frame only. The data show about 1.5 million clones, approximately 98% seen once. Sequencing was carried out using naive CD4+ T cells sorted from blood. This sample's subset: CD45RA+ positively selected. The source is a man aged 30 to 45 in good health.

The chain employs TRBV18 and TRBJ2-7; D gene uncertain. The CDR3 sequence is 14 residues long. V lost 2 bases to trimming and J lost 7 bases, with 15 bases between them. From germline, CDR1 is KGHSH and CDR2 LQKENI. The CDR3 reads CASSPKSRPWEQYF. The CDR3 DNA is TGTGCCAGCTCACCAAAATCCAGGCCTTGGGAGCAGTACTTC.

A single count supports this clone. The rearrangement links TRBV28 to TRBJ1-1, with D tentatively TRBD1 (5 bases). Germline V gene lookup returns CDR1 MDHEN and CDR2 SYDVKM. The germline V and J ends were trimmed by 2 bases and 7 bases, with 8 bases remaining between them. The CDR3 sequence is 12 residues long. The CDR3 here is CASSLAGGEAFF. The CDR3 coding sequence is TGTGCCAGCAGTTTAGCGGGGGGTGAAGCTTTCTTT.

This CDR3 reads CASSPRGAAETQYF. The CDR3 region has the DNA TGTGCCAGCAGCCCCCGGGGCGCTGCGGAGACCCAGTACTTC. The rearrangement links TRBV5-6 to TRBJ2-5, with D perhaps matching TRBD1 or TRBD2 (5 bases each). Trimming removed 4 bases from V and 5 bases from J, with 15 bases in between. CDR1 SGHDT and CDR2 YYEEEE come from the germline V gene. The CDR3 loop spans 14 amino acids.

J is TRBJ2-1 and V is TRBV5-1, with D possibly TRBD1 on 6 matching bases. V was clipped by 3 bases and J by 7 bases, with 14 bases between them. The V gene's germline CDR1 is SGHRS and CDR2 YFSETQ. The CDR3 has 14 residues. The CDR3 DNA is TGCGCCAGCAGCTGGACCCACAGGGTAAATGAGCAGTTCTTC. This encodes CASSWTHRVNEQFF. The full variable domain, completed using reference TRBV5-1 and TRBJ2-1, is KAGVTQTPRYLIKTRGQQVTLSCSPISGHRSVSWYQQTPGQGLQFLFEYFSETQRNKGNFPGRFSGRQFSNSRSEMNVSTLELGDSALYLCASSWTHRVNEQFFGPGTRLTVL.

The J gene is TRBJ1-4, the V gene TRBV18; D uncertain. The CDR3 runs 15 residues. V was clipped by 2 bases and J by 0 bases, with 7 bases between them. Germline loops: CDR1 KGHSH, CDR2 LQKENI. CDR3 region: CASSPKAATNEKLFF. CDR3 coding DNA: TGTGCCAGCTCACCAAAGGCAGCAACTAATGAAAAACTGTTTTTT.

The chain combines TRBV18 with TRBJ2-1; D gene uncertain. The CDR3 length is 15 residues. Trimming removed 2 bases at V and 0 bases at J, with 8 bases between. The germline V gene encodes CDR1 KGHSH and CDR2 LQKENI. The CDR3 spells CASSPSLPSYNEQFF. CDR3 bases: TGTGCCAGCTCACCATCACTTCCCTCCTACAATGAGCAGTTCTTC.

V usage is TRBV5-1 and J usage is TRBJ2-1; D is perhaps TRBD2 (5 bases). The germline V gene has CDR1 SGHRS and CDR2 YFSETQ. V shed 4 bases and J shed 6 bases, with 17 bases lying between them. The CDR3 is 15 residues long. The CDR3 region is CASSVGLGEVNEQFF. CDR3 in DNA: TGCGCCAGCAGCGTCGGACTGGGCGAGGTCAATGAGCAGTTCTTC.

The J gene is TRBJ2-1, the V gene TRBV6-4, with TRBD1 matching 7 bases. CDR3 size: 14 residues. Germline V gene lookup returns CDR1 MRHNA and CDR2 SNTAGT. V dropped 4 bases and J dropped 2; count of bases not matched to a gene: 2. CDR3 in amino acids: CASSAGQAYNEQFF. The CDR3 nucleotides are TGTGCCAGCAGTGCCGGACAGGCCTACAATGAGCAGTTCTTC.

The rearrangement joins TRBV7-2 to TRBJ2-7, with 9 bases that match TRBD1. Per germline, CDR1 SGHTA and CDR2 FQGNSA. V gave up 7 bases and J gave up 2 bases; unmatched junction bases: 12. The CDR3 extends over 16 amino acids. For the CDR3, the DNA is TGTGCCAGCACCCTAGGCCCCACAGGGGGCCCCTACGAGCAGTACTTC. Protein: CASTLGPTGGPYEQYF.

The chain recombines TRBV5-8 with TRBJ1-5; D call uncertain. CDR1 and CDR2 (germline): SGHTS, YDEGEE. V shed 9 bases and J shed 6 bases, with 19 bases lying between them. The CDR3 sequence is 14 residues long. CDR3 loop: CANRDRLSGQPQHF. The CDR3, as DNA: TGTGCCAACCGCGACCGCCTATCGGGTCAGCCCCAGCATTTT.

V usage is TRBV14 and J usage is TRBJ1-1, with a possible D match to TRBD1 (6 bases). This CDR3 comprises 16 residues. The V gene's germline CDR1 is SGHDN and CDR2 FVKESK. Trimming removed 2 bases at V and 2 bases at J, with 15 bases between. The CDR3 protein is CASSQRERGLNTEAFF. In nucleotides, the CDR3 is TGTGCCAGCAGCCAACGCGAACGGGGGCTTAACACTGAAGCTTTCTTT.

The chain has TRBV11-2 and TRBJ2-5; D gene uncertain. Germline lookup yields CDR1 SGHAT and CDR2 FQNNGV. V was shortened by 5 bases and J by 5 bases, with 15 bases between the two germline ends. CDR3 length equals 14 residues. The CDR3 DNA reads as TGTGCCAGCAGCCCCGCGTGGGCGGTGGAGACCCAGTACTTC. Translated: CASSPAWAVETQYF.

This clone came up once. In the same sample, other DNA sequences code for this CDR3. This sequence joins TRBV5-1 and TRBJ2-3; 13 nucleotides align to TRBD2. There are 16 residues in the CDR3. With 4 bases clipped from V and 2 bases from J, the junction kept 4 bases outside the gene matches. CDR1 is SGHRS and CDR2 is YFSETQ in the germline V gene. The CDR3 region has the DNA TGCGCCAGCAGCCTAGGGACTAGCGGGATCACAGATACGCAGTATTTT. Its protein product is CASSLGTSGITDTQYF.

A remark on this clone: Other DNA sequences in the sample encode the same CDR3. The rearrangement links TRBV5-1 to TRBJ1-1; no clear D gene. The CDR3 totals 14 residues. V was pared by 0 bases and J by 0 bases, with 6 bases between. Looked up from germline, CDR1 is SGHRS and CDR2 is YFSETQ. CDR3 DNA sequence: TGCGCCAGCAGCTTGGACACCATGAACACTGAAGCTTTCTTT. Its translation: CASSLDTMNTEAFF.

The rearrangement joins TRBV28 to TRBJ1-1, with no clear D. Germline CDR1 and CDR2: MDHEN and SYDVKM. V was shortened by 7 bases and J by 7 bases, with 19 bases between the two germline ends. This CDR3 has 14 residues. Written as DNA, the CDR3 is TGTGCCAGCACTCCGCAAGGAAAAACGGTTGAAGCTTTCTTT. The encoded protein is CASTPQGKTVEAFF.

V and J are TRBV18 and TRBJ1-2, with D possibly being TRBD1 (6 bases). Trimming took 3 bases from V and 6 from J, leaving 23 bases between them. Germline CDR1 reads KGHSH; CDR2 reads LQKENI. The CDR3 runs 17 residues. CDR3 coding DNA: TGTGCCAGCTCACCCACTGTGGGGGCGCGGTTGTGGGATGGCTACACCTTC. Its protein product is CASSPTVGARLWDGYTF.

This clone was observed once. V usage is TRBV19 and J usage is TRBJ2-2, with TRBD1 as a possible D gene (5 bases). This CDR3 has 15 residues. Germline CDR1 is LNHDA and CDR2 is SQIVND (reference sequence). The V and J ends lost 2 bases and 6 bases respectively, with 13 bases between them. Here the CDR3 DNA reads TGTGCCAGTAGTATACGTTCGCAGGGTGCCGGGGAGCTGTTTTTT. Protein sequence: CASSIRSQGAGELFF.

The chain joins TRBV7-9 to TRBJ2-1; 9 bases match TRBD2. The CDR3 extends over 18 amino acids. CDR1 is SEHNR, CDR2 FQNEAQ, per germline (reference sequence). The V and J ends lost 3 bases and 1 base, in that order; junction bases with no gene match: 10. The CDR3: CASSLGQIAGDSYNEQFF. The CDR3 DNA sequence: TGTGCCAGCAGCTTGGGTCAGATAGCGGGAGATTCCTACAATGAGCAGTTCTTC.

The chain has TRBV28 and TRBJ2-7, with D unresolved. Germline assignment: CDR1 MDHEN and CDR2 SYDVKM. V was shortened by 10 bases and J by 6 bases, with 7 bases between the two germline ends. The CDR3 consists of 9 residues. CDR3 protein: CATATEQYF. The CDR3 region has the DNA TGTGCCACCGCGACCGAGCAGTACTTC.

The chain joins TRBV5-1 to TRBJ2-2; no reliable D call. Germline V gene sequence: CDR1 SGHRS, CDR2 YFSETQ. Between the trimmed V and J ends, which lost 5 bases and 4 bases, there was a span of 15 bases. This CDR3 has 15 amino acids. The CDR3, as DNA: TGCGCCAGCAGGGGTGGGTCCATCCTCACCGGGGAGCTGTTTTTT. This translates into CASRGGSILTGELFF.

The J gene is TRBJ1-1, the V gene TRBV7-9; D gene uncertain. The CDR3 covers 13 residues. Germline CDR1 reads SEHNR; CDR2 reads FQNEAQ (reference sequence). V lost 3 bases to trimming and J lost 7 bases, with 12 bases between them. CDR3 in DNA: TGTGCCAGCAGCTTCGTCCCGGCCATTGAAGCTTTCTTT. Translated: CASSFVPAIEAFF.